These 22 T cell receptor beta chains were sequenced from one sample in a study of CXCR3-negative and CXCR3-positive naive CD8 T cells. Libraries were UMI-labeled 5' RACE TRB cDNA. TCRdb re-called the 5' RACE reads; every CDR3 protein appears as one record, without DNA. The ten most abundant clones cover approximately 0.43% of a sample with more than 45,000 distinct CDR3 sequences. The sequencing input was naive CXCR3- CD8+ T cells from blood. Regarding subset: CD45RO-CCR7+CD27+CD95- naive CD8+ T cells lacking CXCR3 (TNR3-). Receptors originate from a human donor in good health. Some clones in this sample may be carry-over from other donors' samples.

The rearrangement joins TRBV7-8 to TRBJ2-5; TCRdb reports TRBD1, a call that lacks DNA to check it against. This CDR3 is built from 16 residues. Germline V gives CDR1 SGHVS, CDR2 FQNEAQ. The CDR3: CASSPRTGYMLETQYF.

This chain joins TRBV7-2 and TRBJ1-2. The germline gives CDR1 SGHTA, CDR2 FQGNSA. CDR3 length: 13 amino acids. CDR3 amino acids: CASSLVEAYGYTF.

J is TRBJ2-1 and V is TRBV20-1; TCRdb lists TRBD1, though no DNA is available to test this call. Germline V gives CDR1 DFQATT, CDR2 SNEGSKA (reference sequence). The CDR3 spans 13 residues. The CDR3 protein is CSARGQADNEQFF.

This CDR3 reads CAISETGTYNQPQHF. This chain joins TRBV15 and TRBJ1-5; TCRdb calls TRBD1, which cannot be checked without DNA. This CDR3 is 15 amino acids long. The germline gives CDR1 LNHNV, CDR2 YYDKDF (reference sequence).

The CDR3 sequence is CASSVAWGDTEAFF. The V and J genes are TRBV9 and TRBJ1-1; TCRdb's D call, TRBD1, is unchecked because there is no DNA. The CDR3 has 14 residues. Germline values: CDR1 SGDLS, CDR2 YYNGEE. Full variable domain (missing parts from reference TRBV9 and TRBJ1-1): DSGVTQTPKHLITATGQRVTLRCSPRSGDLSVYWYQQSLDQGLQFLIQYYNGEERAKGNILERFSAQQFPDLHSELNLSSLELGDSALYFCASSVAWGDTEAFFGQGTRLTVV.

V and J are TRBV7-9 and TRBJ2-7. CDR1 and CDR2 from the germline V gene are SEHNR and FQNEAQ (reference sequence). This CDR3 is built from 14 residues. The CDR3 reads CASSLARQVYEQYF.

This chain links TRBV6-2 or TRBV6-3 with TRBJ2-5. The germline CDR1 and CDR2 sequences are MNHEY and SVGEGT. The CDR3 consists of 14 residues. CDR3 amino acids: CASNEWMVAETQYF.

The chain has TRBV28 and TRBJ2-1; TCRdb's D call, TRBD2, is unchecked because there is no DNA. From germline, CDR1 is MDHEN and CDR2 SYDVKM. The CDR3 covers 19 residues. The CDR3 is CASSWTSGDILSSYNEQFF.

This chain uses TRBV6-2 or TRBV6-3 with TRBJ2-1; TCRdb indicates TRBD1, and absent DNA this call remains unverified. Germline assignment: CDR1 MNHEY and CDR2 SVGEGT. The CDR3 runs 18 residues. The CDR3: CASSSPRTDRGPYNEQFF.

The chain is built from TRBV7-2 and TRBJ2-5; TCRdb outputs TRBD2, but without DNA this stays unchecked. Germline V gives CDR1 SGHTA, CDR2 FQGNSA. The CDR3 is 16 amino acids. The CDR3: CASSLAPRGGPGTQYF.

The rearrangement links TRBV7-9 to TRBJ2-6; no DNA is available, so the TRBD1 call from TCRdb remains unchecked. The CDR3 contains 17 residues. Germline V gene data show CDR1 as SEHNR and CDR2 as FQNEAQ (reference sequence). The CDR3 here is CASEGTVELSGANVLTF. The whole variable domain, remainder taken from reference TRBV7-9 and TRBJ2-6, is DTGVSQNPRHKITKRGQNVTFRCDPISEHNRLYWYRQTLGQGPEFLTYFQNEAQLEKSRLLSDRFSAERPKGSFSTLEIQRTEQGDSAMYLCASEGTVELSGANVLTFGAGSRLTVL.

This chain uses TRBV29-1 with TRBJ2-2. The CDR3 totals 12 residues. Germline V lookup: CDR1 SQVTM, CDR2 ANQGSEA. CDR3 in amino acids: CSVGPASGELFF.

CDR3 in amino acids: CASSLNPGFYEQYF. The chain joins TRBV7-2 to TRBJ2-7; TCRdb's D gene call, TRBD1, goes unchecked for lack of DNA. The CDR3 has 14 amino acids. Per the germline V gene, CDR1 is SGHTA and CDR2 is FQGNSA.

The genes are TRBV7-8 and TRBJ1-2; TCRdb outputs TRBD1, but without DNA this stays unchecked. The CDR3 loop spans 15 amino acids. The germline V gene encodes CDR1 SGHVS and CDR2 FQNEAQ. The CDR3 sequence: CASTSYMTGASGYTF.

This chain joins TRBV7-9 and TRBJ2-3. Looked up from germline, CDR1 is SEHNR and CDR2 is FQNEAQ (reference sequence). This CDR3 is 14 amino acids long. This CDR3 is CASSLDSSSDTQYF.

The V call is TRBV24-1, the J call TRBJ2-1; the TCRdb call, TRBD2, lacks DNA for checking. Germline CDR1 reads KGHDR; CDR2 reads SFDVKD. The CDR3 is made up of 16 amino acids. CDR3 protein: CATSDELAGGENEQFF.

This chain connects TRBV29-1 to TRBJ2-5; TCRdb proposes TRBD2, but this gene call is untestable without DNA. Germline values: CDR1 SQVTM, CDR2 ANQGSEA. CDR3 size: 15 residues. The CDR3 reads CSVEALAGGPETQYF.

The V call is TRBV7-9, the J call TRBJ2-7; TCRdb's assignment of TRBD1 cannot be checked, as there is no DNA. The germline gives CDR1 SEHNR, CDR2 FQNEAQ (reference sequence). The length of the CDR3 is 15 residues. CDR3 amino acids: CASSYAPGTDYEQYF.

The rearrangement links TRBV29-1 to TRBJ2-5; the D call of TRBD1 rests on TCRdb alone, since no DNA is present to check it. Germline-derived CDR1 and CDR2 are SQVTM and ANQGSEA. The CDR3 consists of 14 residues. The CDR3 here is CSVHGAGMMETQYF.

The chain couples TRBV7-9 to TRBJ2-5; the TCRdb D gene call, TRBD1, has no DNA to confirm it. The V gene's germline CDR1 is SEHNR and CDR2 FQNEAQ (reference sequence). The CDR3 totals 16 residues. The CDR3: CASSLRDRGREETQYF.

The chain links TRBV9 to TRBJ2-1; TCRdb selects TRBD1, and the lack of DNA leaves this call unchecked. The germline CDR1 and CDR2 sequences are SGDLS and YYNGEE. The CDR3 is 17 amino acids. CDR3 in amino acids: CASSPLDSFGSVNEQFF.

This chain connects TRBV29-1 to TRBJ1-1; there is no DNA to check the TCRdb D call of TRBD1. The CDR3 consists of 12 residues. Germline CDR1 is SQVTM and CDR2 is ANQGSEA. The CDR3: CSVNRDAPGAFF. Full variable domain (outside the CDR3, taken from reference TRBV29-1 and TRBJ1-1): SAVISQKPSRDICQRGTSLTIQCQVDSQVTMMFWYRQQPGQSLTLIATANQGSEATYESGFVIDKFPISRPNLTFSTLTVSNMSPEDSSIYLCSVNRDAPGAFFGQGTRLTVV.